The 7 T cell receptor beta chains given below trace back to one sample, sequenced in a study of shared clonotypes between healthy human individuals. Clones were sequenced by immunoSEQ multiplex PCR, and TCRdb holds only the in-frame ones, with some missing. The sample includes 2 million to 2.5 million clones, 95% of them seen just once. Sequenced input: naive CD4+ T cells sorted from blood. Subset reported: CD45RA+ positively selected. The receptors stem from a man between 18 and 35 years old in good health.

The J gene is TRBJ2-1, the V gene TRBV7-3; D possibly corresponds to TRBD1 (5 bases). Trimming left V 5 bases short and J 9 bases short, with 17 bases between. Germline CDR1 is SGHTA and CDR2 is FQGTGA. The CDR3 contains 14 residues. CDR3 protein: CASSPQGQGPEQFF. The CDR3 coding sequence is TGTGCCAGCAGCCCACAAGGGCAGGGTCCTGAGCAGTTCTTC.

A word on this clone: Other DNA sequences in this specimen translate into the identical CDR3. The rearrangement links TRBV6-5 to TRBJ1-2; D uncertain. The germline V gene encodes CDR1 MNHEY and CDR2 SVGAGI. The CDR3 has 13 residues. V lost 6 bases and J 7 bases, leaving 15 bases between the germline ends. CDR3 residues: CASSRDGKGGYTF. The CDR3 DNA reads TGTGCCAGCAGCCGCGACGGGAAGGGTGGCTACACCTTC.

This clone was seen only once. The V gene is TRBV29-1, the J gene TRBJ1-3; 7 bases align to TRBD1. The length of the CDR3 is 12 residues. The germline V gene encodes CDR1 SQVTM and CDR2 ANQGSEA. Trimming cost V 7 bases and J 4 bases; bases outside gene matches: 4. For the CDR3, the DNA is TGCAGCGGCTCGACAGGGGGAAACACCATATATTTT. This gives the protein CSGSTGGNTIYF.

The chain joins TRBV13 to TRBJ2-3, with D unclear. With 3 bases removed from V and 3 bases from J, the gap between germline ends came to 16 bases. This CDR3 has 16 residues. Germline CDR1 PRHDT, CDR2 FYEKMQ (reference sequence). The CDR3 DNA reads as TGTGCCAGCAGCTTGCCGGCAGAGAAATGGACAGATACGCAGTATTTT. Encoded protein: CASSLPAEKWTDTQYF.

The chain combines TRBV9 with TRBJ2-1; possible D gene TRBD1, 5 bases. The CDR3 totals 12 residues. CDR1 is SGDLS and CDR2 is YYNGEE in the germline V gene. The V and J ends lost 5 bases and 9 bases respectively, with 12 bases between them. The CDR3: CASSPDSIEQFF. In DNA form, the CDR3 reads TGTGCCAGCAGTCCAGACAGTATTGAGCAGTTCTTC.

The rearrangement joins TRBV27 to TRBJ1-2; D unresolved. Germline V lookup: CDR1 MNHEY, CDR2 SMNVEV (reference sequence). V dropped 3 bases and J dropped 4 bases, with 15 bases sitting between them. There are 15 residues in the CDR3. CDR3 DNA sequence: TGTGCCAGCAGTTTCCGGAAAGGACTCCTCTATGGCTACACCTTC. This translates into CASSFRKGLLYGYTF.

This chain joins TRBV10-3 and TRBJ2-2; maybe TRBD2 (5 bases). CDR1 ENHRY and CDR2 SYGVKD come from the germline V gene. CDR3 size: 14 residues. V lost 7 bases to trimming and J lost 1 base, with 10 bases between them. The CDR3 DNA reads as TGTGCCATCACCGTCCGGGGGAACACCGGGGAGCTGTTTTTT. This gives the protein CAITVRGNTGELFF.